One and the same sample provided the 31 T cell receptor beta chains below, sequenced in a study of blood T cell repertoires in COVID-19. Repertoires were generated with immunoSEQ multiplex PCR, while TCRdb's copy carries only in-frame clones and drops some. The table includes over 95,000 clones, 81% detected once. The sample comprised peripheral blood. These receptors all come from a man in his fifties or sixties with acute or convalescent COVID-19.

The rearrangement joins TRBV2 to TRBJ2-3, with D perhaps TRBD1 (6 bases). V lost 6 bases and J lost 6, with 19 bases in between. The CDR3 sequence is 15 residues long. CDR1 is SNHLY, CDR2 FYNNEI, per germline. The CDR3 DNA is TGTGCCAGCAGGAACACAGGGTCCGCACAGGATACGCAGTATTTT. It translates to CASRNTGSAQDTQYF.

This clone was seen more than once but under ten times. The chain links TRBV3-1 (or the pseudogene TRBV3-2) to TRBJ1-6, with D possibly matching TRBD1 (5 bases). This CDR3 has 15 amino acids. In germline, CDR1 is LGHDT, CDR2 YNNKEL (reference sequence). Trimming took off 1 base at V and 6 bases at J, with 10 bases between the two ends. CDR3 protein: CASSQGQGLNSPLHF. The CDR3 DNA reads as TGTGCCAGCAGCCAAGGGCAGGGCCTTAATTCACCCCTCCACTTT.

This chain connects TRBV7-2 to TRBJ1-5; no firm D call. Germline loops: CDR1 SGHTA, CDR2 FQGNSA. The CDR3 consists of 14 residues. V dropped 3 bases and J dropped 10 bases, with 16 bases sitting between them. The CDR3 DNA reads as TGTGCCAGCAGCTTGCTACATACGAGGGTTCCCCAGCATTTT. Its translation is CASSLLHTRVPQHF.

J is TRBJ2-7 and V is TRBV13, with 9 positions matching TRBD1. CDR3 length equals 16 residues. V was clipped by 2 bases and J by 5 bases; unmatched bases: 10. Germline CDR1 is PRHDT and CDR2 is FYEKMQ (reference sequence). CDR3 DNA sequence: TGTGCCAGCAGCTTACTGGAAACAGGGGGCTTGGACGAGCAGTACTTC. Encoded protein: CASSLLETGGLDEQYF. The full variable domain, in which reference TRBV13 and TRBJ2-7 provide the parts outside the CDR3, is AAGVIQSPRHLIKEKRETATLKCYPIPRHDTVYWYQQGPGQDPQFLISFYEKMQSDKGSIPDRFSAQQFSDYHSELNMSSLELGDSALYFCASSLLETGGLDEQYFGPGTRLTVT.

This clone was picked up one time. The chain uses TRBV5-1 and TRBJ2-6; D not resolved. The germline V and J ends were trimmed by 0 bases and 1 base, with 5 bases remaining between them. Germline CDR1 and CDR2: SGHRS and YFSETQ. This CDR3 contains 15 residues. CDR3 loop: CASSLEASGANVLTF. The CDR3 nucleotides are TGCGCCAGCAGCTTGGAAGCATCTGGGGCCAACGTCCTGACTTTC.

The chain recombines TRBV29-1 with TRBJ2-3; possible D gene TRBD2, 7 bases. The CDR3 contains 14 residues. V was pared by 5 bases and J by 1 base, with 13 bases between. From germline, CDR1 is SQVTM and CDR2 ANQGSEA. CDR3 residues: CSVSRGAGTDTQYF. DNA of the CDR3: TGCAGCGTTTCTCGGGGGGCAGGCACAGATACGCAGTATTTT.

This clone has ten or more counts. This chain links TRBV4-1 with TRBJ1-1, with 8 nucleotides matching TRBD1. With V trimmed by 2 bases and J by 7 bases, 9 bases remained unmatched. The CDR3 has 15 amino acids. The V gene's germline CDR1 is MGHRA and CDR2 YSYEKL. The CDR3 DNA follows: TGCGCCAGCAGCCAATTTAGGTCAGGGGGCGGTGAAGCTTTCTTT. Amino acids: CASSQFRSGGGEAFF.

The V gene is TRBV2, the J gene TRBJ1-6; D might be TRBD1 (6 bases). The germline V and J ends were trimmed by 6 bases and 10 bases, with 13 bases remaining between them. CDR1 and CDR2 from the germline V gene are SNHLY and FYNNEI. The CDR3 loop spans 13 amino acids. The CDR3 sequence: CASRGRGESPLHF. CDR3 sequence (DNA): TGTGCCAGCAGAGGCAGGGGAGAGTCACCCCTCCACTTT.

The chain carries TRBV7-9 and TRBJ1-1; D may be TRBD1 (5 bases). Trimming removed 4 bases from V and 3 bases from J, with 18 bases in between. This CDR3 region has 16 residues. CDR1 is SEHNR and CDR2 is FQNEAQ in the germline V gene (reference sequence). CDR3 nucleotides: TGTGCCAGCAGCTCTCTTAATGGGGCAGGCCACACTGAAGCTTTCTTT. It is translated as CASSSLNGAGHTEAFF.

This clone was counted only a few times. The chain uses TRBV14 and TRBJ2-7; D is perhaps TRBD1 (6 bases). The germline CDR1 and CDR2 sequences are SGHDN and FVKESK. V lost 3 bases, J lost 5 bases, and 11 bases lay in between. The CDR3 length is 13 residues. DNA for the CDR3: TGTGCCAGCAGCCAGGTACAGGGCCACGAGCAGTACTTC. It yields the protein CASSQVQGHEQYF.

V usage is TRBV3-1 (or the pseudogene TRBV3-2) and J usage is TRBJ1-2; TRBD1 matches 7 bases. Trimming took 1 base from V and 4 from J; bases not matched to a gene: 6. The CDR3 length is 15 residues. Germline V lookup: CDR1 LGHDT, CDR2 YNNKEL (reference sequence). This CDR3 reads CASSQAHRGPYGYTF. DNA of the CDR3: TGTGCCAGCAGCCAAGCTCACAGGGGACCCTATGGCTACACCTTC.

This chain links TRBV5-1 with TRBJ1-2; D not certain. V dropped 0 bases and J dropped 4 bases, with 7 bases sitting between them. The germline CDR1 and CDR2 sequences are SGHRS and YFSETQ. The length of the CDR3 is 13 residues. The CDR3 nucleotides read TGCGCCAGCAGCTTGGCCGGGTTCTATGGCTACACCTTC. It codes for CASSLAGFYGYTF.

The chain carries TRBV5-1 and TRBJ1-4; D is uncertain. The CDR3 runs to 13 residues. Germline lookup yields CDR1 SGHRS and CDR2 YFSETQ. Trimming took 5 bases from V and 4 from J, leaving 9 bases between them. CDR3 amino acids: CASRNSNNEKLFF. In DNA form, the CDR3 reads TGCGCCAGCAGGAACAGTAATAATGAAAAACTGTTTTTT.

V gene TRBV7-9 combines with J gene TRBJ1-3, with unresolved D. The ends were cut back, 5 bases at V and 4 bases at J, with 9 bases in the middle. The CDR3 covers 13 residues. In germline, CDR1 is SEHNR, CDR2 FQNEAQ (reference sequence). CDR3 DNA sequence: TGTGCCAGCAGCATAGTTCAGGGAAACACCATATATTTT. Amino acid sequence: CASSIVQGNTIYF.

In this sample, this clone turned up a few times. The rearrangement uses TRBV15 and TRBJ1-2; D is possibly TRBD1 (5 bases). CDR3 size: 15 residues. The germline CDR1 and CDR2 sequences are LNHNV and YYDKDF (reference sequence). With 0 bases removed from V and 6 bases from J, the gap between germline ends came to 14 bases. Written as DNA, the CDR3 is TGTGCCACCAGCAGAGACCGGGGTTCGGGGGATGGCTACACCTTC. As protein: CATSRDRGSGDGYTF.

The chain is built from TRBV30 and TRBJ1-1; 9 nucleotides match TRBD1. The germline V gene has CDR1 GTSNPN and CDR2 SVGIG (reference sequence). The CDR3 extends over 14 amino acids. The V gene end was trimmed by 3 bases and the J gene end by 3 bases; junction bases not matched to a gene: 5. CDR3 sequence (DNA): TGTGCCTGGAGACAGGGGGCAGATCACACTGAAGCTTTCTTT. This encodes CAWRQGADHTEAFF.

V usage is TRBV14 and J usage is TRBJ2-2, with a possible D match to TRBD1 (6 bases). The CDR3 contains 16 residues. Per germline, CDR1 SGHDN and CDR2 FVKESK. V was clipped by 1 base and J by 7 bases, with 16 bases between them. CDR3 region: CASSQGGPLRGGELFF. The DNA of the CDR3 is TGTGCCAGCAGCCAAGGGGGGCCCCTCAGGGGCGGGGAGCTGTTTTTT.

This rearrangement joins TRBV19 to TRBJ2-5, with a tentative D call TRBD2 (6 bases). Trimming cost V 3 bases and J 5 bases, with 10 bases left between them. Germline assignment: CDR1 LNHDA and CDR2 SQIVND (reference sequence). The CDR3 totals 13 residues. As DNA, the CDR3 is TGTGCCAGTAGTATGCGGGGCTCGGAGACCCAGTACTTC. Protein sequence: CASSMRGSETQYF.

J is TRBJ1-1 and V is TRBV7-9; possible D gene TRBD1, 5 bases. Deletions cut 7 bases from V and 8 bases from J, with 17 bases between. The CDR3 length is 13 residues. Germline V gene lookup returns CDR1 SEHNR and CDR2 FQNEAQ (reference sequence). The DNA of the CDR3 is TGTGCCAGCAACCCCCCGGGCGGGGACGAAGCTTTCTTT. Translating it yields CASNPPGGDEAFF.

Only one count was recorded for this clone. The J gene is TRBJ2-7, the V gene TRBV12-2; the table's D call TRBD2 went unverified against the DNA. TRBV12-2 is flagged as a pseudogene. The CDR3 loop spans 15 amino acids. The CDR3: CASRLALAGVYEQYV. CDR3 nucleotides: TGTGCAAGTCGCTTAGCACTAGCGGGGGTTTACGAGCAGTACGTC.

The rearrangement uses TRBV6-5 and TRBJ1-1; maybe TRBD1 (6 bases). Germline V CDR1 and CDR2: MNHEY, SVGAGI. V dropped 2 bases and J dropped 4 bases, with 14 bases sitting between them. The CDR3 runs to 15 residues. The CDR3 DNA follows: TGTGCCAGCAGTTACCTCCCACAGGGCTCCACTGAAGCTTTCTTT. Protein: CASSYLPQGSTEAFF.

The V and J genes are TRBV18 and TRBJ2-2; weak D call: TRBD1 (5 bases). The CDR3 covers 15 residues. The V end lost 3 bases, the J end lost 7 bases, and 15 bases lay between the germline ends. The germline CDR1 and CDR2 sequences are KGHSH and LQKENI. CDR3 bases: TGTGCCAGCTCACCCAGACAGTCCCAGGGCGGGGAGCTGTTTTTT. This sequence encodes CASSPRQSQGGELFF.

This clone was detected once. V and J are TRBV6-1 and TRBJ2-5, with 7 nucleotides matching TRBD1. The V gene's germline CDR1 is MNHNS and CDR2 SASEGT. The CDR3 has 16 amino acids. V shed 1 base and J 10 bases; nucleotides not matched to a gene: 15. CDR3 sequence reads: CASSEGWRTGRADQYF. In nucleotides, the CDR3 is TGTGCCAGCAGTGAAGGATGGAGGACAGGACGGGCGGACCAGTACTTC.

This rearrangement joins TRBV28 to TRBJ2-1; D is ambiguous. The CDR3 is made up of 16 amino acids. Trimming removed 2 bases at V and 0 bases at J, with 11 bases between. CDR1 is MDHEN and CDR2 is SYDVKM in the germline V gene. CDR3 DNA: TGTGCCAGCAGTTTAGAGGCTCGCCCCTCCTACAATGAGCAGTTCTTC. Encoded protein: CASSLEARPSYNEQFF.

CDR3 nucleotide sequence: TGTGCCAGAAGGGCGGGGAATTATAGCAATCAGCCCCAGCATTTT. Protein: CARRAGNYSNQPQHF. The chain uses TRBV9 and TRBJ1-5; D gene unclear. This CDR3 region has 15 residues. Germline CDR1 reads SGDLS; CDR2 reads YYNGEE. Trimming shortened V by 8 bases and J by 0 bases, and 15 bases separated the two germline ends.

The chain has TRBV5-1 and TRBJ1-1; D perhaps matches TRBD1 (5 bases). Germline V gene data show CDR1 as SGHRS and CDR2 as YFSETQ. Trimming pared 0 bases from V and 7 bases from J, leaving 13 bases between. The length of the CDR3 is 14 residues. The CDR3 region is CASSLGGPRGEAFF. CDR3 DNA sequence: TGCGCCAGCAGCTTGGGGGGCCCTAGAGGTGAAGCTTTCTTT.

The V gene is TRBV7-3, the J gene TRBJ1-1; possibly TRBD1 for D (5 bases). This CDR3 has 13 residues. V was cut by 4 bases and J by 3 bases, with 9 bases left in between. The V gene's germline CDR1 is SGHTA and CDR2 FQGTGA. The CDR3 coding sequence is TGTGCCAGCAGCTCTTCGGGGGACACTGAAGCTTTCTTT. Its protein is CASSSSGDTEAFF. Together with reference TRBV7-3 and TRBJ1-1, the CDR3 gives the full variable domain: GAGVSQTPSNKVTEKGKYVELRCDPISGHTALYWYRQSLGQGPEFLIYFQGTGAADDSGLPNDRFFAVRPEGSVSTLKIQRTERGDSAVYLCASSSSGDTEAFFGQGTRLTVV.

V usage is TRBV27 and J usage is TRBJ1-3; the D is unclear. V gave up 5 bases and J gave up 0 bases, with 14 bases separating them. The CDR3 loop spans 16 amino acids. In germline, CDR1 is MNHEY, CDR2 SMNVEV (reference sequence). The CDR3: CASSPSQQSSGNTIYF. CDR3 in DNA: TGTGCCAGCAGTCCCTCCCAACAGTCCTCTGGAAACACCATATATTTT.

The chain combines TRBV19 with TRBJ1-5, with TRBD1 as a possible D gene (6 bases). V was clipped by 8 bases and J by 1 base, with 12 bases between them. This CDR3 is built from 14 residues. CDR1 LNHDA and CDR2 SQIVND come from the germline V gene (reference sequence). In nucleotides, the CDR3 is TGTGCCAGTCGGGGGGGGGCGAGCAATCAGCCCCAGCATTTT. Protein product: CASRGGASNQPQHF.

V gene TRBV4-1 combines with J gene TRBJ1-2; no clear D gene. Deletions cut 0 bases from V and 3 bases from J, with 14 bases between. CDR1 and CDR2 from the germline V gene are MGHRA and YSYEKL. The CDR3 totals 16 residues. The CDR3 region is CASSQDIRTFDYGYTF. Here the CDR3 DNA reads TGCGCCAGCAGCCAAGATATCCGGACTTTTGACTATGGCTACACCTTC.

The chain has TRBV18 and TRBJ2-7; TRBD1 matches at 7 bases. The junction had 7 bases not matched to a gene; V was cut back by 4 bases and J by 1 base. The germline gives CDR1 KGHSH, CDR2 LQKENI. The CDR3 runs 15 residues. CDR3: CASSQRQGASYEQYF. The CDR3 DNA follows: TGTGCCAGCTCACAACGACAGGGAGCATCCTACGAGCAGTACTTC.